This TCR beta chain was identified during a study of blood T cells in healthy people across ages. This clonotype was counted at least ten times. A J-beta primer mix and a sample-barcoded 5' primer were used in a second PCR of roughly 6 to 12 cycles. MiXCR, run by TCRdb on the 5' RACE reads, gives a single entry per CDR3 protein. The top ten hold approximately 10% of the sample, which has about 1.6 million distinct CDR3 sequences, around 36% seen once. CDR1 is DFQATT and CDR2 is SNEGSKA in the germline V gene (reference sequence). The V gene end was trimmed by 1 base and the J gene end by 7 bases; junction bases not matched to a gene: 1. This CDR3 spans 11 amino acids.

This chain uses TRBV20-1 with TRBJ2-7; 7 positions agree with TRBD2. The specimen was blood. The receptor comes from a woman aged 25 to 39 in good health. The CDR3 region has the DNA TGCAGTGCTAGAGGGGGAGGGGAGCAGTACTTC. This translates into CSARGGGEQYF.